These T cell receptor beta chains were read from a single sample in a study of T-cell reconstitution after alpha-beta-depleted transplantation in children. Via MiXCR, TCRdb re-called the PCR reads, giving one row per CDR3 protein. The profile shows 45,000 to 55,000 distinct CDR3 sequences, approximately 9.2% of them singletons. This material consisted of PBMCs, mostly from graft donor cells, taken 60 days after TCRalphabeta/CD19-depleted stem cell transplant. The receptor set was obtained from a male patient aged 2 to 9 who had a stem cell transplant for chronic granulomatous disease, so the T cells may come from the graft donor. Both conserved end residues are part of each CDR3. The D gene is left open where the match is weak. Expanded clones get a size class; other rows say once, few or many, or leave the size out.

CDR3 protein: CASEETAEETQYF; CDR3 DNA: TGTGCCAGCGAGGAGACAGCCGAAGAGACCCAGTACTTC; clone size: once; V gene: TRBV12-3/TRBV12-4; J gene: TRBJ2-5; D gene: NA
CDR3 protein: CASSLEQGRLANEQFF; CDR3 DNA: TGTGCCAGCAGCTTAGAGCAGGGCCGGCTAGCCAATGAGCAGTTCTTC; clone size: NA; V gene: TRBV7-8; J gene: TRBJ2-1; D gene: NA
CDR3 protein: CASSLSAPGLAGETQYF; CDR3 DNA: TGCGCCAGCAGCTTGTCCGCCCCGGGACTAGCTGGGGAGACCCAGTACTTC; clone size: many; V gene: TRBV5-1; J gene: TRBJ2-5; D gene: TRBD2
CDR3 protein: CASSQDRGSGNTIYF; CDR3 DNA: TGTGCCAGCAGCCAAGATCGAGGATCTGGAAACACCATATATTTT; clone size: many; V gene: TRBV4-2; J gene: TRBJ1-3; D gene: NA
CDR3 protein: CSARLAGGLNEQFF; CDR3 DNA: TGCAGTGCTCGACTAGCGGGAGGTCTCAATGAGCAGTTCTTC; clone size: few; V gene: TRBV20-1; J gene: TRBJ2-1; D gene: TRBD2
CDR3 protein: CASSLGRSEYGYTF; CDR3 DNA: TGTGCCAGCAGCCTCGGACGGAGCGAATATGGCTACACCTTC; clone size: NA; V gene: TRBV7-2; J gene: TRBJ1-2; D gene: NA
CDR3 protein: CSVEGGQGRNEQFF; CDR3 DNA: TGCAGCGTTGAAGGCGGGCAGGGAAGGAATGAGCAGTTCTTC; clone size: many; V gene: TRBV29-1; J gene: TRBJ2-1; D gene: NA
CDR3 protein: CASSLKTSGRYSYEQYF; CDR3 DNA: TGTGCCAGCAGTTTGAAGACTAGCGGGAGGTACTCCTACGAGCAGTACTTC; clone size: many; V gene: TRBV28; J gene: TRBJ2-7; D gene: TRBD2
CDR3 protein: CAGRLPLGREGYNEQFF; CDR3 DNA: TGTGCAGGCAGGCTCCCCCTGGGGCGGGAGGGCTACAATGAGCAGTTCTTC; clone size: NA; V gene: TRBV7-9; J gene: TRBJ2-1; D gene: TRBD2
CDR3 protein: CASSLGLAGGAGELFF; CDR3 DNA: TGTGCCAGCAGCTTAGGACTAGCGGGAGGCGCCGGGGAGCTGTTTTTT; clone size: many; V gene: TRBV11-2; J gene: TRBJ2-2; D gene: TRBD2
CDR3 protein: CASSRGPPQHF; CDR3 DNA: TGTGCCAGCAGTCGGGGGCCACCCCAGCATTTT; clone size: NA; V gene: TRBV12-3/TRBV12-4; J gene: TRBJ1-5; D gene: NA
CDR3 protein: CSGGKKGYTF; CDR3 DNA: TGCAGTGGGGGGAAGAAAGGCTACACCTTC; clone size: NA; V gene: TRBV20-1; J gene: TRBJ1-2; D gene: NA
CDR3 protein: CSAGGGTGWEAFF; CDR3 DNA: TGCAGTGCTGGCGGCGGGACAGGGTGGGAAGCTTTCTTT; clone size: NA; V gene: TRBV20-1; J gene: TRBJ1-1; D gene: TRBD1